Included here is one T cell receptor (beta chain) sequence, with context. Its antigen is as yet unknown. This sample was taken from a study of cytomegalovirus exposure and HLA in healthy donors. Study-wide points: Reports credit the classifier with highly specific, highly sensitive diagnosis of cytomegalovirus status. Analysis performed later found 16,951 TCR beta sequences associated with HLA alleles at 0.05 false discovery rate.

Germline V CDR1 and CDR2: LNHDA, SQIVND (reference sequence). The CDR3 is 13 residues long. Losses at the gene ends were 3 bases for V and 7 bases for J; bases not matched to a gene: 5. A multiplex PCR was run with 60 Vbeta primers and 13 Jbeta primers. Per the original data handling: As a later analysis found, there were 70 million to 90 million unique TCR beta chains, of which roughly 11 million were shared. Repertoires were generated with immunoSEQ multiplex PCR, while TCRdb's copy carries only in-frame clones and drops some. V, J and clone size were drawn from that table, and D and trimming were deduced from the DNA. The sample comprises around 100,000 clones, roughly 68% of which are singletons, and 2% to 2.5% rests with the top ten.

The source material was PBMCs. V and J are TRBV19 and TRBJ2-5; TRBD1 aligns across 7 bases. The receptor comes from a woman aged 30 to 39 in good health and CMV-seronegative. The CDR3 loop is CASSIENRGTQYF. CDR3 in DNA: TGTGCCAGTAGTATCGAGAACAGGGGGACCCAGTACTTC.